These 6 T cell receptor beta chains were all obtained from the same sample, sequenced in a study of blood T cell repertoires in COVID-19. Sequenced by immunoSEQ multiplex PCR; TCRdb stores in-frame clones only, minus some. The table records under 300,000 clones, about 88% of them present only once. The material sequenced was PBMCs or T cells enriched from blood (not recorded which). These receptors came from a woman in her forties or fifties who had been exposed to COVID-19.

The chain uses TRBV9 and TRBJ1-1, with TRBD1 matching over 9 bases. Germline assignment: CDR1 SGDLS and CDR2 YYNGEE. This CDR3 region has 15 residues. The V and J ends lost 3 bases and 3 bases, in that order; junction bases with no gene match: 6. DNA for the CDR3: TGTGCCAGCAGCGCCGGGACAGGGCGAGACACTGAAGCTTTCTTT. Translation: CASSAGTGRDTEAFF.

This clone was recorded at least ten times. The V gene is TRBV4-1, the J gene TRBJ2-2, with D perhaps TRBD2 (7 bases). The CDR3 loop spans 18 amino acids. The V gene lost 5 bases and the J gene lost 8 bases, with 27 bases spanning the gap. Germline V lookup: CDR1 MGHRA, CDR2 YSYEKL. The CDR3 sequence: CASSNRNILRGPTGELFF. In DNA, the CDR3 is TGCGCCAGCAGCAATCGGAACATCTTGCGGGGGCCCACTGGGGAGCTGTTTTTT.

The chain carries TRBV23-1 and TRBJ1-5, with D tentatively TRBD1 (5 bases). TRBV23-1 is assigned to the ORF class and has an uncertain function. Trimming took off 0 bases at V and 0 bases at J, with 15 bases between the two ends. The CDR3 runs to 18 residues. The CDR3 region is CASSQSNSRALSNQPQHF. The CDR3 DNA is TGCGCCAGCAGTCAATCAAACAGCAGGGCCCTTAGCAATCAGCCCCAGCATTTT.

The rearrangement joins TRBV5-1 to TRBJ1-2; 8 nucleotides agree with TRBD1. V dropped 1 base and J dropped 6; count of bases not matched to a gene: 5. The germline V gene has CDR1 SGHRS and CDR2 YFSETQ. The CDR3 length is 14 residues. The CDR3 region is CASSLQGASDGYTF. CDR3 DNA: TGCGCCAGCAGCTTGCAGGGGGCTTCGGATGGCTACACCTTC. The full variable domain, its missing parts supplied by reference TRBV5-1 and TRBJ1-2, is KAGVTQTPRYLIKTRGQQVTLSCSPISGHRSVSWYQQTPGQGLQFLFEYFSETQRNKGNFPGRFSGRQFSNSRSEMNVSTLELGDSALYLCASSLQGASDGYTFGSGTRLTVV.

CDR3 amino acids: CASSVGTNEQFF. In DNA, the CDR3 is TGTGCCAGCAGCGTAGGGACTAATGAGCAGTTCTTC. The J gene is TRBJ2-1, the V gene TRBV9, with D possibly matching TRBD2 (5 bases). This CDR3 is 12 amino acids long. CDR1 is SGDLS and CDR2 is YYNGEE in the germline V gene. With 0 bases removed from V and 7 bases from J, the gap between germline ends came to 5 bases.

The chain recombines TRBV7-9 with TRBJ2-3; no definite D call. Trimming removed 5 bases at V and 7 bases at J, with 10 bases between. CDR1 SEHNR and CDR2 FQNEAQ come from the germline V gene (reference sequence). The CDR3 is made up of 12 amino acids. The CDR3 bases are TGTGCCAGCAGCATCGACACGAATACGCAGTATTTT. Its translation: CASSIDTNTQYF.